These T cell receptor beta chains were read from a single sample in a study of beta chain features in type 1 diabetes. The table came from immunoSEQ multiplex PCR; TCRdb's copy has only in-frame clones and leaves some out. The table includes under 800,000 clones, around 15% detected once. Sequencing was performed on naive CD4+ T cells from blood. These TCRs come from a man between 18 and 35 years old in good health. Both conserved end residues are part of each CDR3. The order of the fields is D gene, V gene, CDR3 length, clone size, J gene, CDR3 protein, CDR3 DNA. D genes are given only for firm matches. Size is stated for part of the rows, as once, few or many counts, or as a class when the clone is expanded.

TRBD1,TRBV27,12,.,TRBJ2-7,CASSGGQAIQYF,TGTGCCAGCAGTGGAGGACAGGCTATACAGTACTTC
TRBD2,TRBV7-2,15,few,TRBJ2-7,CASSSRTSGPYEQYF,TGTGCCAGCAGCTCGAGGACTAGCGGGCCCTACGAGCAGTACTTC
.,TRBV4-3,18,few,TRBJ1-1,CASSQGGEIGRVNTEAFF,TGCGCCAGCAGCCAAGGGGGGGAGATAGGGCGAGTGAACACTGAAGCTTTCTTT
TRBD1,TRBV4-2,17,few,TRBJ2-4,CASSQVGTGVAKNIQYF,TGTGCCAGCAGCCAAGTGGGGACAGGGGTAGCCAAAAACATTCAGTACTTC
TRBD1,TRBV10-3,12,once,TRBJ2-2,CAIRTGTGELFF,TGTGCCATCAGGACAGGGACCGGGGAGCTGTTTTTT
.,TRBV9,12,.,TRBJ2-3,CASSVNPDTQYF,TGTGCCAGCAGCGTAAACCCGGATACGCAGTATTTT
TRBD2,TRBV7-3,15,.,TRBJ2-7,CASSSSAGGVYEQYF,TGTGCCAGCAGCTCCAGTGCGGGGGGCGTATACGAGCAGTACTTC
TRBD1,TRBV7-2,16,few,TRBJ1-2,CASSIRTGGTNYGYTF,TGTGCCAGCAGCATCAGGACAGGGGGCACTAACTATGGCTACACCTTC
.,TRBV7-9,14,few,TRBJ2-7,CASSPGDFPYEQYF,TGTGCCAGCAGCCCCGGGGACTTTCCCTACGAGCAGTACTTC
.,TRBV9,14,.,TRBJ2-1,CASSGWNRPNEQFF,TGTGCCAGCAGCGGGTGGAACCGACCAAATGAGCAGTTCTTC
.,TRBV4-3,18,.,TRBJ1-1,CASSQDARVGIRIAEAFF,TGCGCCAGCAGCCAAGATGCCAGGGTGGGAATCCGCATAGCTGAAGCTTTCTTT
TRBD1,TRBV19,14,few,TRBJ2-7,CASSIRGSSYEQYF,TGTGCCAGTAGTATCAGGGGGTCCTCCTACGAGCAGTACTTC
TRBD2,TRBV5-4,17,.,TRBJ2-4,CASSPGLAGGPGNIQYF,TGTGCCAGCAGCCCGGGACTAGCGGGAGGGCCGGGAAACATTCAGTACTTC
.,TRBV5-1,15,.,TRBJ2-1,CASSLAARLYNEQFF,TGCGCCAGCAGCTTGGCCGCGAGACTATACAATGAGCAGTTCTTC
.,TRBV5-4,14,.,TRBJ2-1,CASSQYRLGNEQFF,TGTGCCAGCAGCCAATACCGCTTAGGCAATGAGCAGTTCTTC
TRBD2,TRBV9,16,.,TRBJ2-1,CASSVEVSGRWDEQFF,TGTGCCAGCAGCGTAGAGGTTAGCGGGAGGTGGGATGAGCAGTTCTTC
TRBD1,TRBV7-9,15,.,TRBJ2-7,CASSSRRDRVREQYF,TGTGCCAGCAGCTCGAGAAGGGACAGGGTCAGAGAGCAGTACTTC
.,TRBV4-3,15,.,TRBJ2-2,CASSQVASNTGELFF,TGCGCCAGCAGCCAAGTGGCCTCGAACACCGGGGAGCTGTTTTTT
.,TRBV29-1,14,few,TRBJ2-1,CSVGWGIRYNEQFF,TGCAGCGTTGGATGGGGGATAAGGTACAATGAGCAGTTCTTC
TRBD2,TRBV2,14,.,TRBJ2-7,CASIGTSGWLEQYF,TGTGCCAGCATTGGGACTAGCGGGTGGCTCGAGCAGTACTTC
.,TRBV14,16,.,TRBJ2-7,CASSQLAVTRTYEQYF,TGTGCCAGCAGCCAATTAGCCGTAACCAGAACCTACGAGCAGTACTTC
TRBD1,TRBV7-2,15,few,TRBJ2-1,CASSHDRGGNNEQFF,TGTGCCAGCAGCCATGACAGGGGCGGCAACAATGAGCAGTTCTTC
.,TRBV18,14,few,TRBJ2-1,CASFEDPSYNEQFF,TGTGCCAGCTTCGAGGATCCTTCCTACAATGAGCAGTTCTTC
.,TRBV19,14,few,TRBJ2-2,CASSIAQGVGELFF,TGTGCCAGTAGTATAGCACAGGGAGTCGGGGAGCTGTTTTTT
TRBD2,TRBV18,15,.,TRBJ2-7,CASSPWTSGTYEQYF,TGTGCCAGCTCACCATGGACTAGCGGGACCTACGAGCAGTACTTC
.,TRBV7-7,14,few,TRBJ2-1,CASSLNSGVDEQFF,TGTGCCAGCAGCTTAAATTCTGGCGTCGATGAGCAGTTCTTC